A selection of T cell receptor beta chains follows, all from one sample in a study of blood T cell repertoires in COVID-19. Generated by immunoSEQ multiplex PCR, the TCRdb table keeps only in-frame clones and is missing some. Among 150,000 or so clones, 88% were seen once, and the ten largest hold about 26%. Sequenced: peripheral blood. Source of these receptors: a man aged 55 to 70 with acute or convalescent COVID-19. Both conserved end residues are part of each CDR3. A D gene is named only where the DNA matches it firmly. Size values are once, few and many counts, or a class for expanded clones, and some rows have none.

V gene	D gene	clone size	CDR3 length	J gene	CDR3 protein	CDR3 DNA
TRBV10-2	TRBD1	.	16	TRBJ1-2	CASSDHPTGGVDGYTF	TGCGCCAGCAGTGACCATCCCACAGGGGGCGTGGACGGCTACACCTTC
TRBV7-3	TRBD2	.	15	TRBJ2-3	CASSTSGISTDTQYF	TGTGCCAGCAGCACTAGCGGGATCAGCACAGATACGCAGTATTTT
TRBV5-6	.	.	15	TRBJ2-3	CASSLVSADTDTQYF	TGTGCCAGCAGCTTGGTCAGCGCAGACACAGATACGCAGTATTTT
TRBV10-3	TRBD1	.	16	TRBJ1-3	CAITDRGQASGNTIYF	TGTGCCATCACCGACAGGGGGCAGGCGTCTGGAAACACCATATATTTT
TRBV7-9	TRBD1	.	14	TRBJ2-2	CASSPVTGAGELFF	TGTGCCAGCAGCCCCGTTACAGGGGCCGGGGAGCTGTTTTTT
TRBV10-2	.	.	13	TRBJ1-2	CASSPTANYGYTF	TGCGCCAGCAGCCCGACAGCGAACTATGGCTACACCTTC
TRBV11-2	TRBD1	.	16	TRBJ1-4	CASRIVNGDSREKLFF	TGTGCCAGCCGTATTGTCAATGGGGACAGCCGGGAAAAACTGTTTTTT
TRBV29-1	.	.	15	TRBJ2-3	CSVAGPNYRTDTQYF	TGCAGCGTCGCGGGACCTAACTACCGCACAGATACGCAGTATTTT
TRBV6-5	.	.	15	TRBJ1-4	CASSYSGQGHGKLFF	TGTGCCAGCAGTTACTCGGGGCAGGGACACGGAAAACTGTTTTTT
TRBV6-1	TRBD1	.	17	TRBJ1-2	CASTERLQGADGYGYTF	TGTGCCAGCACTGAAAGACTTCAGGGGGCTGATGGTTATGGCTACACCTTC
TRBV27	TRBD2	.	18	TRBJ2-7	CASSLSGLAGGTLYEQYF	TGTGCCAGCAGTTTATCGGGACTAGCGGGAGGGACCCTCTACGAGCAGTACTTC
TRBV5-4	.	.	15	TRBJ2-7	CASSLGRGLIYEQYF	TGTGCCAGCAGCTTGGGGAGGGGCTTGATCTACGAGCAGTACTTC
TRBV21-1	.	.	17	TRBJ2-7	CASSKALRLAGAYEQYF	TGTGCCAGCAGCAAAGCCCTAAGACTAGCGGGGGCCTACGAGCAGTACTTC
TRBV19	TRBD2	.	17	TRBJ2-2	CASSIPGLAGVTGELFF	TGTGCCAGTAGTATACCGGGACTAGCCGGTGTCACCGGGGAGCTGTTTTTT
TRBV5-1	.	once	14	TRBJ1-1	CASSPSDRNTEAFF	TGCGCCAGCAGCCCATCGGACAGGAACACTGAAGCTTTCTTT
TRBV30	.	.	14	TRBJ2-3	CAWSVATGTDTQYF	TGTGCCTGGAGTGTAGCCACGGGCACAGATACGCAGTATTTT
TRBV3-1/TRBV3-2	.	.	16	TRBJ2-2	CASSRRQAFNTGELFF	TGTGCCAGCAGCAGGAGACAGGCCTTCAACACCGGGGAGCTGTTTTTT
TRBV6-1	TRBD2	.	16	TRBJ2-4	CASSELAGVAKNIQYF	TGTGCCAGCAGTGAATTAGCGGGAGTTGCCAAAAACATTCAGTACTTC
TRBV11-3	.	.	13	TRBJ1-3	CASGGASGNTIYF	TGTGCCAGCGGGGGGGCCTCTGGAAACACCATATATTTT
TRBV6-1	TRBD1	.	14	TRBJ1-6	CASSPKQGASPLHF	TGTGCCAGCAGTCCGAAACAGGGGGCTTCACCCCTCCACTTT
TRBV5-8	.	.	13	TRBJ1-2	CASSLVVNYGYTF	TGTGCCAGCAGCTTGGTCGTAAACTATGGCTACACCTTC
TRBV7-9	.	.	14	TRBJ1-2	CASSRREDFMEGTF	TGTGCCAGCAGCCGCCGAGAGGACTTCATGGAAGGCACCTTC
TRBV2	TRBD1	.	15	TRBJ2-1	CASSEEGGAGNEQFF	TGTGCCAGCAGTGAAGAAGGGGGCGCCGGAAATGAGCAGTTCTTC
TRBV4-1	TRBD2	.	14	TRBJ2-3	CASSQVETSGGRYF	TGCGCCAGCAGCCAAGTTGAGACTAGCGGGGGCCGGTATTTT
TRBV23-1	.	.	14	TRBJ2-7	CASSQSAIRDNRGF	TGCGCCAGCAGTCAATCGGCTATAAGGGACAACCGGGGTTTC
TRBV19	.	.	13	TRBJ1-1	CASSHGTLLEAFF	TGTGCCAGTAGCCACGGGACACTACTTGAAGCTTTCTTT
TRBV9	TRBD2	.	18	TRBJ2-3	CASSGPRGAGDGKDTQYF	TGTGCCAGCAGCGGGCCTAGAGGAGCGGGAGATGGGAAAGATACGCAGTATTTT
TRBV5-1	TRBD1	.	15	TRBJ2-7	CASSPRDSSRGEQYF	TGCGCCAGCAGCCCACGGGACAGCTCTAGGGGCGAGCAGTACTTC
TRBV5-4	.	.	12	TRBJ1-1	CASSLGGVEAFF	TGTGCCAGCAGCTTGGGGGGGGTTGAAGCTTTCTTT
TRBV5-6	TRBD1	.	14	TRBJ1-1	CASSWDSTFTEAFF	TGTGCCAGCAGCTGGGACAGTACCTTTACTGAAGCTTTCTTT
TRBV27	TRBD2	.	17	TRBJ2-2	CASSLGLAGGPTGELFF	TGTGCCAGCAGTTTAGGACTAGCGGGGGGTCCCACCGGGGAGCTGTTTTTT
TRBV5-1	.	once	16	TRBJ1-5	CASSLDGGGPNQPQHF	TGCGCCAGCAGCCTCGATGGGGGCGGACCTAATCAGCCCCAGCATTTT
TRBV19	.	.	14	TRBJ1-1	CASTHPQVNTEAFF	TGTGCCAGTACCCACCCTCAGGTGAACACTGAAGCTTTCTTT
TRBV24-1	.	.	13	TRBJ2-7	CATSPGSGYEQYF	TGTGCCACATCCCCGGGGAGCGGGTACGAGCAGTACTTC
TRBV6-5	.	.	13	TRBJ1-1	CASSFSSGTEAFF	TGTGCCAGCAGCTTCTCCTCCGGCACTGAAGCTTTCTTT
TRBV7-9	TRBD1	once	14	TRBJ1-5	CASSRTGVDQPQHF	TGTGCCAGCAGCCGTACAGGGGTGGATCAGCCCCAGCATTTT
TRBV6-5	.	.	13	TRBJ2-1	CASSSQIFDEQFF	TGTGCCAGCAGTTCGCAGATATTCGATGAGCAGTTCTTC
TRBV2	TRBD2	.	17	TRBJ2-3	CASNLQGVAGAGDTQYF	TGTGCCAGCAACCTACAAGGAGTAGCGGGAGCAGGAGATACGCAGTATTTT
TRBV11-2	.	.	19	TRBJ1-1	CASSLERWPGGRANTEAFF	TGTGCCAGCAGCTTAGAAAGGTGGCCCGGCGGCAGGGCGAACACTGAAGCTTTCTTT
TRBV10-1	.	.	12	TRBJ2-3	CASSPSTDTQYF	TGCGCCAGCAGCCCTAGCACAGATACGCAGTATTTT
TRBV24-1	TRBD1	.	16	TRBJ2-1	CATSDPTGGRYNEQFF	TGTGCCACCAGTGACCCCACAGGGGGACGGTACAATGAGCAGTTCTTC
TRBV24-1	.	.	15	TRBJ2-1	CATSSEGGSYNEQFF	TGTGCCACCAGTTCGGAGGGAGGCTCCTACAATGAGCAGTTCTTC
TRBV5-1	TRBD2	.	15	TRBJ2-5	CASSLVGGVQETQYF	TGCGCCAGCAGCTTGGTCGGGGGGGTACAAGAGACCCAGTACTTC
TRBV6-5	.	.	13	TRBJ1-2	CASRQGREYGYTF	TGTGCCAGCAGACAGGGAAGGGAGTATGGCTACACCTTC
TRBV6-5	TRBD2	.	14	TRBJ2-1	CASRGLAVNGEQFF	TGTGCCAGCAGGGGACTAGCGGTGAACGGTGAGCAGTTCTTC
TRBV20-1	TRBD1	.	14	TRBJ1-3	CSASTGGSGNTIYF	TGCAGTGCTAGTACAGGGGGCTCTGGAAACACCATATATTTT
TRBV9	TRBD2	.	16	TRBJ2-3	CASSEVAGGQTDTQYF	TGTGCCAGCAGCGAAGTAGCGGGAGGGCAAACAGATACGCAGTATTTT
TRBV15	.	.	16	TRBJ1-3	CATSRDPNLSGNTIYF	TGTGCCACCAGCAGAGACCCTAACCTCTCTGGAAACACCATATATTTT
TRBV7-2	TRBD1	.	13	TRBJ2-4	CASSLQGGYIQYF	TGTGCCAGCAGCCTACAGGGGGGATACATTCAGTACTTC